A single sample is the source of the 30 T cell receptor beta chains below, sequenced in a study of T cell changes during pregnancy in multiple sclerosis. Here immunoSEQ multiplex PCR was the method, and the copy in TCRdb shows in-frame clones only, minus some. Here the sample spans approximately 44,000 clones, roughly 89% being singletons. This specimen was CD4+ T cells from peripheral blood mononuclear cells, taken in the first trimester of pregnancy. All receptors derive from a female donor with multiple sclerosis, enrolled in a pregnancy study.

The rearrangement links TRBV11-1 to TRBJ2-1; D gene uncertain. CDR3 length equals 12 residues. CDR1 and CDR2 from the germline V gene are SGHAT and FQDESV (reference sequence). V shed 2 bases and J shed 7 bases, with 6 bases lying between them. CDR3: CASSLRANEQFF. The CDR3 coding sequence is TGTGCCAGCAGCTTAAGAGCGAATGAGCAGTTCTTC. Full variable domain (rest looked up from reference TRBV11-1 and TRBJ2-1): EAEVAQSPRYKITEKSQAVAFWCDPISGHATLYWYRQILGQGPELLVQFQDESVVDDSQLPKDRFSAERLKGVDSTLKIQPAELGDSAMYLCASSLRANEQFFGPGTRLTVL.

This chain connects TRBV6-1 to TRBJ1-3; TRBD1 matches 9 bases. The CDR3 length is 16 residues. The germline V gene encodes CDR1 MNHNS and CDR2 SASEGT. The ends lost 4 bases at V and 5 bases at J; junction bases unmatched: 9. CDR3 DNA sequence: TGTGCCAGCAGTGTCAACCTTAACAGGGGGCGAAACACCATATATTTT. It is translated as CASSVNLNRGRNTIYF.

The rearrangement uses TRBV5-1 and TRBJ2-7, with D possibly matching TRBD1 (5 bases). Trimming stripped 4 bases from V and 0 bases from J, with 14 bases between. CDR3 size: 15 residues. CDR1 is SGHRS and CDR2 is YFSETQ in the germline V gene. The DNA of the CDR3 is TGCGCCAGCAGCCCTCTTACAGGCCCCTCCTACGAGCAGTACTTC. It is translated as CASSPLTGPSYEQYF.

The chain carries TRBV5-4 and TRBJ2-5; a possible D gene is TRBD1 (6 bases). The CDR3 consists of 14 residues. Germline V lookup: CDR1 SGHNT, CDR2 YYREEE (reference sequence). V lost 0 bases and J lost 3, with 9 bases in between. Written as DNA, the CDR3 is TGTGCCAGCAGCTTGGCAAACAGGGAAGAGACCCAGTACTTC. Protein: CASSLANREETQYF.

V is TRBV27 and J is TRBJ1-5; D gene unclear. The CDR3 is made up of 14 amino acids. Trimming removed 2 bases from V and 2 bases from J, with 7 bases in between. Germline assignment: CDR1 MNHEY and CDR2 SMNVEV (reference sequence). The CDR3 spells CASSLLRGNQPQHF. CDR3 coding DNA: TGTGCCAGCAGTTTACTACGGGGCAATCAGCCCCAGCATTTT.

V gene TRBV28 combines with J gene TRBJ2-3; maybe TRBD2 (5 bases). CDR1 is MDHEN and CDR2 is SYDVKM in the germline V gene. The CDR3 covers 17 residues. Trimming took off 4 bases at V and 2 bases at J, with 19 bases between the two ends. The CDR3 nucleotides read TGTGCCAGCAGTTCGCCTCGTTGGCGGGCAAACACAGATACGCAGTATTTT. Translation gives CASSSPRWRANTDTQYF.

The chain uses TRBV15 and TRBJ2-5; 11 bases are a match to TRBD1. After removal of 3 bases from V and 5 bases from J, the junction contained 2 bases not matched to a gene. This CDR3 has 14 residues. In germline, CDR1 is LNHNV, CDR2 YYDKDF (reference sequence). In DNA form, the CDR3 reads TGTGCCACCAGCAGGGACAGGGGGCGGGAGACCCAGTACTTC. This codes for CATSRDRGRETQYF. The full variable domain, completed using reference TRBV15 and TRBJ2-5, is DAMVIQNPRYQVTQFGKPVTLSCSQTLNHNVMYWYQQKSSQAPKLLFHYYDKDFNNEADTPDNFQSRRPNTSFCFLDIRSPGLGDTAMYLCATSRDRGRETQYFGPGTRLLVL.

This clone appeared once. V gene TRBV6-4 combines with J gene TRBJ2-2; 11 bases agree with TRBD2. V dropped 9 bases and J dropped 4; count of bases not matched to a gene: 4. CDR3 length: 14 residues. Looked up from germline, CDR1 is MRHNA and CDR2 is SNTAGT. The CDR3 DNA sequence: TGTGCCAGTCTAGCGGGAGGTCGCACCGGGGAGCTGTTTTTT. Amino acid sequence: CASLAGGRTGELFF.

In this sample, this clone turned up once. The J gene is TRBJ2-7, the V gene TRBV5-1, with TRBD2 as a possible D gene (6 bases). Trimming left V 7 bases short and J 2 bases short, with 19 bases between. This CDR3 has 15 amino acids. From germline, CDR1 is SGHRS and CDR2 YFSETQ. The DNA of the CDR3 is TGCGCCAGCCGCCCCGGGGGAAAAGGAGCCTACGAGCAGTACTTC. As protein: CASRPGGKGAYEQYF.

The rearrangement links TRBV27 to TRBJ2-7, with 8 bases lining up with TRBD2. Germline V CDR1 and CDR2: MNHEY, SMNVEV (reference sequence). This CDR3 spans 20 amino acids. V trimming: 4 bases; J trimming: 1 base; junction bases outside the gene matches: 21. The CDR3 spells CASSSRPGPGLVAGSYEQYF. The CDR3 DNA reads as TGTGCCAGCAGTTCCCGACCGGGGCCGGGACTAGTAGCAGGGTCCTACGAGCAGTACTTC.

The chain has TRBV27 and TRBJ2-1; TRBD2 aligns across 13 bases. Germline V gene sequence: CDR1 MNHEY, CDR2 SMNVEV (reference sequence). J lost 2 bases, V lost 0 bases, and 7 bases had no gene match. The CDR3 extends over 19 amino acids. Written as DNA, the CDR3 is TGTGCCAGCAGTTTATCCTGGACTAGCGGGAGAGTCACCTACAATGAGCAGTTCTTC. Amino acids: CASSLSWTSGRVTYNEQFF.

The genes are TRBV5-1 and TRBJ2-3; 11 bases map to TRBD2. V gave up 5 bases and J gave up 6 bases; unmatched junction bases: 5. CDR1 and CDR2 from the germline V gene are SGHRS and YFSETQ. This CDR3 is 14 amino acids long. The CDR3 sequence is CASRQPSGRDTQYF. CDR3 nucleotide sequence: TGCGCCAGCAGGCAGCCTAGCGGGAGGGATACGCAGTATTTT. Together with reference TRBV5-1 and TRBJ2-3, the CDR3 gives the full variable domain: KAGVTQTPRYLIKTRGQQVTLSCSPISGHRSVSWYQQTPGQGLQFLFEYFSETQRNKGNFPGRFSGRQFSNSRSEMNVSTLELGDSALYLCASRQPSGRDTQYFGPGTRLTVL.

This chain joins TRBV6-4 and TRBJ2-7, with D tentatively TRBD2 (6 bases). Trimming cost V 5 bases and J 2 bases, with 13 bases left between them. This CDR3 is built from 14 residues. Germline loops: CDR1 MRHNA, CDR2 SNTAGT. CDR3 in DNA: TGTGCCAGCAGTTGGGACTTGTCCCCCTACGAGCAGTACTTC. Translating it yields CASSWDLSPYEQYF.

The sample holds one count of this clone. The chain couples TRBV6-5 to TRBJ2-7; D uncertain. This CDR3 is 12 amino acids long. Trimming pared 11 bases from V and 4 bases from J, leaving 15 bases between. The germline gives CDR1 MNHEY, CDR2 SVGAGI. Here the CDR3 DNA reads TGTGCCGTTCGAGTTTCGTCGTACGAGCAGTACTTC. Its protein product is CAVRVSSYEQYF.

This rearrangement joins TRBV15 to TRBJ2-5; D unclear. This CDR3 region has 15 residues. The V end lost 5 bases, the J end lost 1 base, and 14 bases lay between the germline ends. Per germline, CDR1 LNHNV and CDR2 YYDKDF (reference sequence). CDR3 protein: CATSSILFRQETQYF. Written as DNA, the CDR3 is TGTGCCACCAGCTCCATACTTTTCCGCCAAGAGACCCAGTACTTC.

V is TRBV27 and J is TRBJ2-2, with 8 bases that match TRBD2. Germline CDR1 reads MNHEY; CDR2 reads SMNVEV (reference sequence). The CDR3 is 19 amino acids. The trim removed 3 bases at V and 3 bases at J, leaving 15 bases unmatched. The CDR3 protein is CASSFTLTGLAGDTGELFF. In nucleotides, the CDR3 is TGTGCCAGCAGTTTTACCCTTACCGGGCTAGCGGGCGACACCGGGGAGCTGTTTTTT.

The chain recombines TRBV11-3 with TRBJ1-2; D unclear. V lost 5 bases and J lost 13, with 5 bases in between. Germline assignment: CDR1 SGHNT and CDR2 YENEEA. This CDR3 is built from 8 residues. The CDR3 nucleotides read TGTGCCAGCAGCCCCTCCACCTTC. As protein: CASSPSTF.

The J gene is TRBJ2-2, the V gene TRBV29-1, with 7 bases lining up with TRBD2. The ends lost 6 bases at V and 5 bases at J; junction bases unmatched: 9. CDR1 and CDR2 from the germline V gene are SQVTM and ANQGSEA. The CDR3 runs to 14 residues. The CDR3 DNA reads TGCAGCGTCGGGGGGACTACAAGTACCGGGGAGCTGTTTTTT. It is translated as CSVGGTTSTGELFF.

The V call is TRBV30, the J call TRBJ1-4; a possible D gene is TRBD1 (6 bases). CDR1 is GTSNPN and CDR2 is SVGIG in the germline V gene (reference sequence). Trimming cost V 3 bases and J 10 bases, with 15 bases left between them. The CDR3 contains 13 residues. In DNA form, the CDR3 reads TGTGCCTGGAGGGGCCAGGGACACCGAAAACTGTTTTTT. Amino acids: CAWRGQGHRKLFF.

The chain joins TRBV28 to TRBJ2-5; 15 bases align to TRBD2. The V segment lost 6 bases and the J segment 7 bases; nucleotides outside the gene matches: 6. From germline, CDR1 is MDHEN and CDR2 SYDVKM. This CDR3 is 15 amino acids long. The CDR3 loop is CASRGTSGRRLTQYF. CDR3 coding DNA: TGTGCCAGCAGGGGGACTAGCGGGAGGAGGTTGACCCAGTACTTC.

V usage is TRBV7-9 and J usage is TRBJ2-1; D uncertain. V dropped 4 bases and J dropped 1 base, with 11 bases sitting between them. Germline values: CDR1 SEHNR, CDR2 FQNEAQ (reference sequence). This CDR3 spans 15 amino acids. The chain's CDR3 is CASSSKRPSYNEQFF. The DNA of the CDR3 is TGTGCCAGCAGCTCCAAGCGTCCTTCCTACAATGAGCAGTTCTTC.

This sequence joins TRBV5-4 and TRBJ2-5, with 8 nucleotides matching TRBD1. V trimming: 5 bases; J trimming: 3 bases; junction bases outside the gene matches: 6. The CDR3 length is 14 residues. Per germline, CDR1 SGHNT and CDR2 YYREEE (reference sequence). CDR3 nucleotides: TGTGCCAGCAGACCCGGACAGGGTAAAGAGACCCAGTACTTC. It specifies CASRPGQGKETQYF.

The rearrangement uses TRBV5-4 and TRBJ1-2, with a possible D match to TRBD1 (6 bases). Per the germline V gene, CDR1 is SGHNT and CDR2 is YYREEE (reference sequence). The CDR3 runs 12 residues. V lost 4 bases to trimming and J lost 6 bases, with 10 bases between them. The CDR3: CASSGGGHGYTF. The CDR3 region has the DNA TGTGCCAGCAGCGGGGGGGGGCATGGCTACACCTTC.

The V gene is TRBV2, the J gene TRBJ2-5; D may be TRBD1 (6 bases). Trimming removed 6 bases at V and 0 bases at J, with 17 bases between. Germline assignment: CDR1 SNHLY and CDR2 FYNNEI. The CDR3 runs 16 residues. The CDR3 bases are TGTGCCAGCAGGAAGGAACTGGACAGCAACCAAGAGACCCAGTACTTC. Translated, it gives CASRKELDSNQETQYF.

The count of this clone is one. CDR3 in DNA: TGTGCCAGTTCGCAGCGCGGACTAGATAATGAAAAACTGTTTTTT. This encodes CASSQRGLDNEKLFF. This sequence joins TRBV19 and TRBJ1-4; D is ambiguous. Trimming took off 8 bases at V and 4 bases at J, with 17 bases between the two ends. Germline CDR1 and CDR2: LNHDA and SQIVND (reference sequence). This CDR3 spans 15 amino acids.

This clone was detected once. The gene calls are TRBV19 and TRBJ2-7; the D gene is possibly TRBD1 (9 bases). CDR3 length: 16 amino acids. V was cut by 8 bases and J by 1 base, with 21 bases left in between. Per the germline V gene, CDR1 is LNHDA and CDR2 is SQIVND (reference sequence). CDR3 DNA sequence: TGTGCCAGTCGACCCCGGGGGGGGACAGGGTCCTACGAGCAGTACTTC. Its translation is CASRPRGGTGSYEQYF. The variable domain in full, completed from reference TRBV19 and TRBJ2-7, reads DGGITQSPKYLFRKEGQNVTLSCEQNLNHDAMYWYRQDPGQGLRLIYYSQIVNDFQKGDIAEGYSVSREKKESFPLTVTSAQKNPTAFYLCASRPRGGTGSYEQYFGPGTRLTVT.

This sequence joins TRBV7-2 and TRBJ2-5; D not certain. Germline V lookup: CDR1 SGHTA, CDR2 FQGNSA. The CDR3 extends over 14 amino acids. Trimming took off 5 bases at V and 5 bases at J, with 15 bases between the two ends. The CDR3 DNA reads TGTGCCAGCAGCGTCTCCTATGCTCGTGAGACCCAGTACTTC. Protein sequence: CASSVSYARETQYF.

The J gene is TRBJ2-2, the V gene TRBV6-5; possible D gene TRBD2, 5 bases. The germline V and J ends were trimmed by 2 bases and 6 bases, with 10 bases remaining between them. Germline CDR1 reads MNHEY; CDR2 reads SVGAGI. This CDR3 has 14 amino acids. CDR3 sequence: CASSYGLEAGELFF. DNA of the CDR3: TGTGCCAGCAGTTACGGTCTGGAGGCCGGGGAGCTGTTTTTT.

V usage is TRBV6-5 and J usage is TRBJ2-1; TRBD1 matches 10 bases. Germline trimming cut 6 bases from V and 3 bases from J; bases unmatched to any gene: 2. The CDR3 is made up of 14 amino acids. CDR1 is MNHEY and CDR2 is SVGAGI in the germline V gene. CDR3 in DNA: TGTGCCAGCAGACGGGACAGGGGCTACAATGAGCAGTTCTTC. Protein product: CASRRDRGYNEQFF.

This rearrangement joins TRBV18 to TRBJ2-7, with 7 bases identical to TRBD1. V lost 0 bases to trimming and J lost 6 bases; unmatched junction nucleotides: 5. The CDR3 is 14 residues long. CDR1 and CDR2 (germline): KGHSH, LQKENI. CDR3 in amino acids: CASSPPTGNREQYF. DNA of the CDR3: TGTGCCAGCTCACCACCGACAGGGAACCGCGAGCAGTACTTC.